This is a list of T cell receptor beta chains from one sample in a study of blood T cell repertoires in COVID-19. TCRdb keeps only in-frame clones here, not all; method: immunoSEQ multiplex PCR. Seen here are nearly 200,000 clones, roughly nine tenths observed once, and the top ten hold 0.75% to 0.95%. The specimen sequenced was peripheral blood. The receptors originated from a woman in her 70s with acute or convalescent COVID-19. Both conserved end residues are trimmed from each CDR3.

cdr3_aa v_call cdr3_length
ASSVDRVRETQY TRBV5-8 12
ASSPRPGTAGHNEQF TRBV18 15
ASSFKPGDEQY TRBV27 11
ASSQDFGGYHTIY TRBV14 13
ASTNRVGVNTEAF TRBV2 13
ASSITGTEKLF TRBV11-2 11
ASSAGQGKETQY TRBV21-1 12
ASSHEGGTEAF TRBV3-1/TRBV3-2 11
ASSPGTPREQF TRBV7-3 11
ASSDSSYEQY TRBV18 10
ASSSLGGGIYGYT TRBV5-4 13
ASRSDAYEQY TRBV2 10
ATCPTGNDYGYT TRBV15 12
ASTHDSPWTEAF TRBV6-5 12
ASSQLLRGRGEQF TRBV4-3 13
ASSRGTSGSNPLGTGELF TRBV5-1 18
ASSTGTANTEAF TRBV7-9 12
ASTNGLAGVDAGELF TRBV25-1 15
ASSPERWGEERYGYT TRBV11-2 15
ASSHSGGLTEAF TRBV3-1/TRBV3-2 12
ASGLDRATDTQY TRBV12-5 12
ASSAHGLAENNEQF TRBV9 14
ASSGVWGQGVTEAF TRBV7-9 14
ASSPGSGNTIY TRBV7-9 11